Each of the 4 T cell receptor beta chains below was sequenced from the same sample in a study of shared clonotypes between healthy human individuals. Clones were sequenced by immunoSEQ multiplex PCR, and TCRdb holds only the in-frame ones, with some missing. The profile covers roughly 2.2 million clones, with 90% to 95% appearing a single time and approximately 0.4% taken by the ten largest. The sample consisted of naive CD4+ T cells from PBMCs. The subset is: CD45RA+ positively selected. The receptors stem from a man aged 18 to 30 in good health. Some clones in this sample may be carry-over from other donors' samples.

V is TRBV18 and J is TRBJ2-1, with D perhaps matching TRBD2 (5 bases). This CDR3 contains 14 residues. Germline V CDR1 and CDR2: KGHSH, LQKENI. V gave up 6 bases and J gave up 4 bases, with 13 bases separating them. For the CDR3, the DNA is TGTGCCAGCTCCCACCCGGGGTTGTACAATGAGCAGTTCTTC. Protein: CASSHPGLYNEQFF.

The rearrangement uses TRBV6-1 and TRBJ1-4; D is perhaps TRBD1 (5 bases). CDR3 size: 14 residues. Trimming left V 4 bases short and J 7 bases short, with 13 bases between. Germline CDR1 reads MNHNS; CDR2 reads SASEGT. The CDR3 sequence: CASSGRASGEKLFF. CDR3 coding DNA: TGTGCCAGCAGTGGCAGGGCTTCGGGTGAAAAACTGTTTTTT.

The chain joins TRBV11-3 to TRBJ1-6; the D gene is possibly TRBD1 (5 bases). The V gene's germline CDR1 is SGHNT and CDR2 YENEEA. The CDR3 extends over 15 amino acids. With 2 bases removed from V and 10 bases from J, the gap between germline ends came to 15 bases. CDR3: CASSLRKTGPSPLHF. The CDR3 coding sequence is TGTGCCAGCAGCTTACGGAAAACGGGACCATCACCCCTCCACTTT.

This chain connects TRBV2 to TRBJ2-1; D is possibly TRBD1 (5 bases). The V and J ends lost 7 bases and 0 bases respectively, with 10 bases between them. The germline CDR1 and CDR2 sequences are SNHLY and FYNNEI. The CDR3 contains 14 residues. The DNA of the CDR3 is TGTGCCAGCAAAACAGGAGACTCCTACAATGAGCAGTTCTTC. It translates to CASKTGDSYNEQFF.